The subject of this entry is one TCR beta chain. Its target is unknown. The CDR3 covers 13 residues. Looked up from germline, CDR1 is SGDLS and CDR2 is YYNGEE. V was clipped by 2 bases and J by 4 bases; unmatched bases: 1. This sample was included in a study of shared clonotypes between healthy human individuals. Study outcomes and limitations: Larger estimated richness was generally seen in naive subsets than in memory subsets.

The method was immunoSEQ multiplex PCR; TCRdb's version includes in-frame clones alone and lacks a portion of them. This table has 2,500,000 or so clones, about 90% appearing once. The TCR was taken from a man aged 18 to 30 in good health. Some clones in this sample may be carry-over from other donors' samples. The sequenced material came from naive CD4+ T cells from PBMCs. Indicated subset: CD45RA+ positively selected. The rearrangement uses TRBV9 and TRBJ2-3; 7 bases line up with TRBD2. The DNA for the CDR3 is TGTGCCAGCAGCGTGACTAGCCCAGATACGCAGTATTTT. This gives the protein CASSVTSPDTQYF.